The next 27 T cell receptor beta chains were all read from a single sample in a study of Ad26.COV2.S vaccination and SARS-CoV-2 variants. Here immunoSEQ multiplex PCR was the method, and the copy in TCRdb shows in-frame clones only, minus some. The sample carries 410,000 or so clones, approximately 90% recorded once. Stated treatment: roughly 19 received Ad26.COV2.S at low or high dose, single or two shots; roughly five received placebo; per-sample allocation not given. Following the first vaccine or placebo injection, samples were taken on day 63. The material was peripheral blood, obtained in a trial of Ad26.COV2.S vaccine versus placebo. These receptors all stem from a person aged 18-65 years who received the Ad26.COV2.S COVID-19 vaccine or a placebo.

V gene TRBV6-2 or TRBV6-3 combines with J gene TRBJ1-1, with D possibly matching TRBD1 (5 bases). This CDR3 contains 15 residues. Germline-derived CDR1 and CDR2 are MNHEY and SVGEGT. Trimming removed 6 bases from V and 0 bases from J, with 14 bases in between. The CDR3 spells CASSGAGGLNTEAFF. DNA for the CDR3: TGTGCCAGCAGCGGAGCGGGGGGGTTGAACACTGAAGCTTTCTTT.

This chain links TRBV3-1 (or the pseudogene TRBV3-2) with TRBJ1-5; possibly TRBD1 for D (6 bases). V gave up 4 bases and J gave up 2 bases, with 6 bases separating them. CDR1 and CDR2 (germline): LGHDT, YNNKEL (reference sequence). The CDR3 has 13 amino acids. CDR3: CASSRTGNQPQHF. In nucleotides, the CDR3 is TGTGCCAGCAGCCGGACAGGCAATCAGCCCCAGCATTTT.

The chain uses TRBV5-8 and TRBJ2-7; 8 bases are a match to TRBD1. J lost 7 bases, V lost 1 base, and 13 bases had no gene match. Germline V gene sequence: CDR1 SGHTS, CDR2 YDEGEE. The CDR3 contains 16 residues. CDR3 sequence: CASSLRFRDRSREQYF. As DNA, the CDR3 is TGTGCCAGCAGCTTGAGGTTCAGGGACAGGAGCCGAGAGCAGTACTTC. Supplemented by reference TRBV5-8 and TRBJ2-7, the full variable domain reads EAGVTQSPTHLIKTRGQQATLRCSPISGHTSVYWYQQALGLGLQFLLWYDEGEERNRGNFPPRFSGRQFPNYSSELNVNALELEDSALYLCASSLRFRDRSREQYFGPGTRLTVT.

This clone has only one observation. The J gene is TRBJ2-2, the V gene TRBV6-5; 7 nucleotides match TRBD2. With 2 bases clipped from V and 4 bases from J, the junction kept 4 bases outside the gene matches. CDR3 length: 15 amino acids. In germline, CDR1 is MNHEY, CDR2 SVGAGI. The CDR3 protein is CASSYGRGSTGELFF. Written as DNA, the CDR3 is TGTGCCAGCAGTTACGGGAGGGGAAGCACCGGGGAGCTGTTTTTT.

This chain uses TRBV19 with TRBJ1-1; D remains ambiguous. This CDR3 is built from 13 residues. Germline V gene sequence: CDR1 LNHDA, CDR2 SQIVND (reference sequence). Trimming removed 4 bases at V and 0 bases at J, with 6 bases between. The CDR3 sequence: CASSNSMNTEAFF. The CDR3 DNA is TGTGCCAGTAGTAATTCAATGAACACTGAAGCTTTCTTT.

This sequence joins TRBV25-1 and TRBJ2-7; no reliable D call. The CDR3 sequence is 12 residues long. Germline V gene lookup returns CDR1 MGHDK and CDR2 SYGVNS. Trimming removed 2 bases at V and 4 bases at J, with 6 bases between. The CDR3 loop reads CASSEAQYEQYF. The CDR3 nucleotides read TGTGCCAGCAGTGAAGCGCAGTACGAGCAGTACTTC.

The gene calls are TRBV6-6 and TRBJ1-4; perhaps TRBD1 as D (6 bases). Trimming shortened V by 0 bases and J by 4 bases, and 9 bases separated the two germline ends. The CDR3 contains 15 residues. Germline V gene lookup returns CDR1 MNHNY and CDR2 SVGAGI (reference sequence). The CDR3 here is CASSYSQGNNEKLFF. DNA of the CDR3: TGTGCCAGCAGTTACTCCCAGGGGAATAATGAAAAACTGTTTTTT.

In regard to this clone: Other DNA sequences of this sample code for an identical CDR3. The chain is built from TRBV6-2 or TRBV6-3 and TRBJ2-2; 7 nucleotides align to TRBD1. CDR1 and CDR2 from the germline V gene are MNHEY and SVGEGT. This CDR3 region has 15 residues. Trimming took 2 bases from V and 1 from J; bases not matched to a gene: 1. The CDR3 sequence is CASSYGTVNTGELFF. The CDR3 coding sequence is TGTGCCAGCAGTTACGGGACAGTGAACACCGGGGAGCTGTTTTTT.

The chain combines TRBV4-3 with TRBJ2-5; 8 nucleotides line up with TRBD2. The germline V gene has CDR1 LGHNA and CDR2 YSLEER. Losses at the gene ends were 0 bases for V and 2 bases for J; bases not matched to a gene: 2. CDR3 length equals 15 residues. The CDR3 protein is CASSQEGTRQETQYF. The DNA for the CDR3 is TGCGCCAGCAGCCAAGAAGGGACTAGACAAGAGACCCAGTACTTC.

The chain joins TRBV15 to TRBJ1-2, with TRBD1 matching over 7 bases. CDR3 size: 15 residues. The trim removed 5 bases at V and 6 bases at J, leaving 12 bases unmatched. Germline values: CDR1 LNHNV, CDR2 YYDKDF (reference sequence). CDR3 DNA sequence: TGTGCCACCAGCGAACCTCAACAGGGGTGGGATGGCTACACCTTC. Protein product: CATSEPQQGWDGYTF.

This clone came up once. The chain carries TRBV27 and TRBJ2-3, with TRBD1 matching 9 bases. J lost 6 bases, V lost 6 bases, and 22 bases had no gene match. This CDR3 has 19 residues. From germline, CDR1 is MNHEY and CDR2 SMNVEV (reference sequence). CDR3 region: CASRLRGDRVNLGLDTQYF. The CDR3 DNA is TGTGCCAGCAGGCTCCGTGGGGACAGGGTGAATTTAGGCTTGGATACGCAGTATTTT.

This chain joins TRBV10-3 and TRBJ2-7; TRBD1 matches at 10 bases. The germline CDR1 and CDR2 sequences are ENHRY and SYGVKD. CDR3 length: 14 residues. The ends lost 9 bases at V and 4 bases at J; junction bases unmatched: 9. CDR3 DNA: TGTGCCATTAGACAGGGGGCAGTGGGGTACGAGCAGTACTTC. This translates into CAIRQGAVGYEQYF.

For the CDR3, the DNA is TGTGCCAGCAGCTTTATGGGACTCAGGATGAAAGAGACCCAGTACTTC. It translates to CASSFMGLRMKETQYF. The chain has TRBV7-2 and TRBJ2-5; TRBD2 is a possible D gene (6 bases). Germline CDR1 SGHTA, CDR2 FQGNSA. CDR3 length: 16 amino acids. Trimming took 3 bases from V and 3 from J, leaving 17 bases between them.

The CDR3 region is CASSETGSSYNEQFF. The CDR3, as DNA: TGTGCCAGCAGTGAGACAGGGAGCTCCTACAATGAGCAGTTCTTC. The chain carries TRBV2 and TRBJ2-1; 7 nucleotides line up with TRBD1. This CDR3 contains 15 residues. V lost 3 bases, J lost 0 bases, and 2 bases stayed unmatched. In germline, CDR1 is SNHLY, CDR2 FYNNEI.

The genes are TRBV23-1 and TRBJ1-3; 12 nucleotides align to TRBD1. TRBV23-1 belongs to the ORF category, with a function that is uncertain. The CDR3 loop spans 23 amino acids. After removal of 0 bases from V and 0 bases from J, the junction contained 18 bases not matched to a gene. The CDR3 DNA sequence: TGCGCCAGCAGTCAATCTGAGTTAATAACCGCGGGGACAGGGGGCGTCTCTGGAAACACCATATATTTT. This gives the protein CASSQSELITAGTGGVSGNTIYF.

J is TRBJ1-4 and V is TRBV10-3; tentatively, D is TRBD1 (6 bases). Trimming removed 0 bases from V and 13 bases from J, with 18 bases in between. This CDR3 is 15 amino acids long. Per the germline V gene, CDR1 is ENHRY and CDR2 is SYGVKD. CDR3 residues: CAISESVQGIRGLFF. CDR3 DNA sequence: TGTGCCATCAGTGAGTCGGTTCAGGGGATACGGGGACTGTTTTTT.

This sequence joins TRBV4-3 and TRBJ1-4; D may be TRBD1 (5 bases). Trimming shortened V by 0 bases and J by 7 bases, and 12 bases separated the two germline ends. The CDR3 is 15 residues long. The germline CDR1 and CDR2 sequences are LGHNA and YSLEER. In nucleotides, the CDR3 is TGCGCCAGCAGCCAAGAATGGGGCCGAGGTGAAAAACTGTTTTTT. Protein sequence: CASSQEWGRGEKLFF.

The chain couples TRBV9 to TRBJ1-1; D is unclear. The germline CDR1 and CDR2 sequences are SGDLS and YYNGEE. The CDR3 consists of 14 residues. V gave up 5 bases and J gave up 0 bases, with 11 bases separating them. CDR3 bases: TGTGCCAGCAGTAGGGAAGTTCTGAACACTGAAGCTTTCTTT. Translation gives CASSREVLNTEAFF.

J is TRBJ2-5 and V is TRBV3-1 (or the pseudogene TRBV3-2); TRBD2 matches 13 bases. Trimming cost V 4 bases and J 0 bases; bases outside gene matches: 8. The V gene's germline CDR1 is LGHDT and CDR2 YNNKEL (reference sequence). The CDR3 sequence is 18 residues long. In DNA form, the CDR3 reads TGTGCCAGCAGCCTGCGGACTAGCGGGGGACTATACCAAGAGACCCAGTACTTC. Translating it yields CASSLRTSGGLYQETQYF.

The chain recombines TRBV3-1 (or the pseudogene TRBV3-2) with TRBJ2-5; the match to TRBD2 covers 13 bases. V lost 3 bases, J lost 4 bases, and 11 bases stayed unmatched. The CDR3 length is 18 residues. Germline assignment: CDR1 LGHDT and CDR2 YNNKEL (reference sequence). DNA of the CDR3: TGTGCCAGCAGCCAGCGGAGCCAGACTAGCGGGGGGTTAGAGACCCAGTACTTC. This encodes CASSQRSQTSGGLETQYF.

V and J are TRBV4-1 and TRBJ1-1; 10 bases align to TRBD1. This CDR3 has 19 amino acids. The germline V gene encodes CDR1 MGHRA and CDR2 YSYEKL. With 0 bases clipped from V and 1 base from J, the junction kept 11 bases outside the gene matches. This CDR3 reads CASSQDYSTGQGWNTEAFF. The CDR3 region has the DNA TGCGCCAGCAGCCAAGATTATTCGACGGGACAGGGGTGGAACACTGAAGCTTTCTTT.

The V gene is TRBV4-3, the J gene TRBJ1-1; 10 bases fit TRBD1. The junction had 12 bases not matched to a gene; V was cut back by 4 bases and J by 4 bases. The CDR3 extends over 17 amino acids. Per germline, CDR1 LGHNA and CDR2 YSLEER. Here the CDR3 DNA reads TGCGCCAGCAGCCCCGGTCCGGGACAGGGGTTTGGCACTGAAGCTTTCTTT. Translated: CASSPGPGQGFGTEAFF.

The chain joins TRBV7-2 to TRBJ1-4; D is perhaps TRBD1 (5 bases). Germline V lookup: CDR1 SGHTA, CDR2 FQGNSA. V dropped 5 bases and J dropped 8 bases, with 12 bases sitting between them. The CDR3 spans 13 residues. CDR3 loop: CASSQGVGEKLFF. CDR3 coding DNA: TGTGCCAGCAGCCAAGGGGTTGGGGAAAAACTGTTTTTT.

The V and J genes are TRBV4-1 and TRBJ2-7, with D maybe TRBD2 (5 bases). CDR1 is MGHRA and CDR2 is YSYEKL in the germline V gene. Trimming removed 1 base at V and 3 bases at J, with 7 bases between. This CDR3 comprises 13 residues. The CDR3 protein is CASSQAGNYEQYF. The CDR3 DNA reads TGCGCCAGCAGCCAAGCCGGGAACTACGAGCAGTACTTC.

This clone was recorded once. V gene TRBV6-6 combines with J gene TRBJ2-5; D is unclear. This CDR3 is 13 amino acids long. Germline-derived CDR1 and CDR2 are MNHNY and SVGAGI (reference sequence). V was cut by 5 bases and J by 9 bases, with 16 bases left in between. The CDR3 sequence: CASSPPSTGPQYF. The CDR3, as DNA: TGTGCCAGCAGTCCTCCCTCAACGGGTCCCCAGTACTTC.

The rearrangement joins TRBV5-4 to TRBJ2-7, with TRBD2 as a possible D gene (5 bases). Between the trimmed V and J ends, which lost 4 bases and 8 bases, there was a span of 13 bases. CDR1 is SGHNT and CDR2 is YYREEE in the germline V gene (reference sequence). The CDR3 consists of 12 residues. The CDR3, as DNA: TGTGCCAGCAGCCCCTGGGGAGATAAGCAGTACTTC. It encodes CASSPWGDKQYF.

The chain couples TRBV28 to TRBJ2-5; D is unresolved. Per the germline V gene, CDR1 is MDHEN and CDR2 is SYDVKM. The V and J ends lost 2 bases and 2 bases respectively, with 6 bases between them. The CDR3 spans 13 residues. CDR3: CASSLPEQETQYF. The CDR3 DNA follows: TGTGCCAGCAGTTTACCGGAACAAGAGACCCAGTACTTC.